This entry lists 11 T cell receptor beta chains sequenced from one sample in a study of blood T cells in healthy people across ages. Together with a sample-barcoded 5' primer, a J-beta primer mix was included in a second PCR lasting about 6 to 11 cycles. TCRdb redid the calling of the 5' RACE reads with MiXCR, one entry per CDR3 protein. Among about 1.5 million distinct CDR3 sequences listed, about 42% were seen once. Specimen: blood. The receptor source for this set is a woman aged 18-29 years in good health.

This chain uses TRBV7-8 with TRBJ2-1; D unclear. The CDR3 extends over 18 amino acids. V lost 5 bases and J lost 0, with 20 bases in between. Germline V gives CDR1 SGHVS, CDR2 FQNEAQ. Here the CDR3 reads CASSPDGVGLGSYNEQFF. CDR3 nucleotide sequence: TGTGCCAGCAGCCCCGACGGAGTTGGATTAGGCTCCTACAATGAGCAGTTCTTC. Full variable domain (rest looked up from reference TRBV7-8 and TRBJ2-1): GAGVSQSPRYKVAKRGQDVALRCDPISGHVSLFWYQQALGQGPEFLTYFQNEAQLDKSGLPSDRFFAERPEGSVSTLKIQRTQQEDSAVYLCASSPDGVGLGSYNEQFFGPGTRLTVL.

The rearrangement links TRBV29-1 to TRBJ2-5; TRBD1 is a possible D gene (7 bases). Trimming removed 6 bases at V and 5 bases at J, with 19 bases between. The V gene's germline CDR1 is SQVTM and CDR2 ANQGSEA. CDR3 length: 14 amino acids. The CDR3 region is CSVAGQLRRETQYF. DNA of the CDR3: TGCAGCGTGGCGGGACAGTTGCGGAGGGAGACCCAGTACTTC.

The chain employs TRBV9 and TRBJ1-5, with a possible D match to TRBD1 (5 bases). Trimming shortened V by 2 bases and J by 5 bases, and 29 bases separated the two germline ends. The germline V gene has CDR1 SGDLS and CDR2 YYNGEE. The CDR3 covers 20 residues. The CDR3 loop is CASSVRRGVWDDRHDQPQHF. DNA of the CDR3: TGTGCCAGCAGCGTGAGGAGGGGTGTTTGGGATGACCGGCATGATCAGCCCCAGCATTTT.

The chain uses TRBV29-1 and TRBJ1-2; TRBD1 aligns across 9 bases. The ends lost 6 bases at V and 8 bases at J; junction bases unmatched: 4. This CDR3 is built from 11 residues. Germline CDR1 is SQVTM and CDR2 is ANQGSEA. The CDR3 reads CSVGTGCGYTF. The CDR3, as DNA: TGCAGCGTAGGGACAGGGTGCGGCTACACCTTC.

The rearrangement uses TRBV2 and TRBJ1-5; no clear D gene. Germline V gene lookup returns CDR1 SNHLY and CDR2 FYNNEI. Trimming took 5 bases from V and 4 from J, leaving 15 bases between them. The CDR3 is 15 residues long. CDR3 coding DNA: TGTGCCAGCAGTACCCGCCGACCTGGAAATCAGCCCCAGCATTTT. Translated: CASSTRRPGNQPQHF.

The chain employs TRBV6-1 and TRBJ2-5; TRBD2 agrees at 10 bases. The DNA end is a closer match to TRBJ2-7, so the J assignment may be wrong. Germline V gene data show CDR1 as MNHNS and CDR2 as SASEGT. The CDR3 spans 19 residues. The CDR3 reads CASRRRPGLARAQLAEQYF. The DNA of the CDR3 is TGTGCCAGCAGACGCAGACCGGGACTAGCGAGGGCCCAATTGGCCGAGCAGTACTTC.

In nucleotides, the CDR3 is TGTGCCAGCAGCCCACCAAGGAATGAGCAGTTCTTC. Translating it yields CASSPPRNEQFF. The chain has TRBV7-2 and TRBJ2-1; no definite D call. Per germline, CDR1 SGHTA and CDR2 FQGNSA. V lost 5 bases, J lost 7 bases, and 9 bases lay in between. The CDR3 runs to 12 residues.

The chain has TRBV9 and TRBJ1-2; D perhaps matches TRBD1 (6 bases). V was clipped by 4 bases and J by 2 bases, with 12 bases between them. This CDR3 has 14 residues. The V gene's germline CDR1 is SGDLS and CDR2 YYNGEE. In DNA, the CDR3 is TGTGCCAGCAGCACCACAGGGAAAAACTATGGCTACACCTTC. Amino acid sequence: CASSTTGKNYGYTF.

This rearrangement joins TRBV24-1 to TRBJ2-1, with D unclear. V was shortened by 0 bases and J by 4 bases, with 3 bases between the two germline ends. The CDR3 is 13 residues long. CDR1 KGHDR and CDR2 SFDVKD come from the germline V gene. The CDR3 DNA is TGTGCCACCAGTGATTTGGGGTACAATGAGCAGTTCTTC. Translation: CATSDLGYNEQFF.

The chain carries TRBV5-1 and TRBJ2-3; 9 positions agree with TRBD1. CDR3 length: 17 residues. Germline values: CDR1 SGHRS, CDR2 YFSETQ. V shed 2 bases and J 2 bases; nucleotides not matched to a gene: 9. CDR3 loop: CASSLYRGRIFTDTQYF. CDR3 DNA sequence: TGCGCCAGCAGCTTATACAGGGGGCGAATTTTCACAGATACGCAGTATTTT.

V and J are TRBV29-1 and TRBJ2-5; 7 nucleotides agree with TRBD1. Germline values: CDR1 SQVTM, CDR2 ANQGSEA. Trimming removed 3 bases from V and 11 bases from J; junction bases left unmatched: 12. The CDR3 consists of 13 residues. The CDR3 loop is CSVEGQRRNEQYF. CDR3 coding DNA: TGCAGCGTTGAGGGACAGAGACGCAATGAGCAGTACTTC.